A selection of T cell receptor beta chains follows, all from one sample in a study of a mutant IDH1 vaccine in newly diagnosed glioma. TCRdb's table, derived via immunoSEQ multiplex PCR, lists solely in-frame clones and lacks some. Of approximately 37,000 clones listed, under 80% are singletons. No antigen is known for these receptors. The sample was PBMCs, taken from a glioma patient whose treatment included an IDH1 peptide vaccine. The receptor set was obtained from a man between 50 and 59 years old with glioma. CDR3s include the opening cysteine and the closing phenylalanine or tryptophan. Fields, in order: V gene, CDR3 length, J gene, D gene, clone size, CDR3 DNA, CDR3 protein. The D gene is left open where the match is weak. The size of a clone is reported for some rows only, either as once, few or many, or as a class for expanded clones.

TRBV30	14	TRBJ1-1	NA	NA	TGTGCCTGGATGAGGGGCAGGGGAAACACTGAAGCTTTCTTT	CAWMRGRGNTEAFF
TRBV4-2	18	TRBJ2-3	TRBD2	NA	TGTGCCAGCAGCCAAGATAACCTAGCGGGGGGGATGACAGATACGCAGTATTTT	CASSQDNLAGGMTDTQYF
TRBV2	12	TRBJ1-1	NA	few	TGTGCCAGCAGCGGTGGGGGGACTGAAGCTTTCTTT	CASSGGGTEAFF
TRBV7-2	12	TRBJ2-1	NA	once	TGTGCCAGCAGCTCAGGGAGGAATGAGCAGTTCTTC	CASSSGRNEQFF
TRBV9	16	TRBJ1-1	NA	NA	TGTGCCAGCAGCGTAGGAGCCGCGGGCGCGAACACTGAAGCTTTCTTT	CASSVGAAGANTEAFF
TRBV7-9	14	TRBJ1-3	NA	NA	TGTGCCAGCAGCCGTACAGGGTCGGGGGACACCATATATTTT	CASSRTGSGDTIYF
TRBV30	13	TRBJ2-7	TRBD2	once	TGTGCCTGGAGTAAAGGGACTAGCTCCGAGCAGTACTTC	CAWSKGTSSEQYF
TRBV21-1	10	TRBJ2-7	NA	NA	TGTGCCTCCACGGTGGCCGAGCAGTACTTC	CASTVAEQYF
TRBV5-1	14	TRBJ1-5	NA	few	TGCGCCAGCAGCCTCGACACGGGGAATCAGCCCCAGCATTTT	CASSLDTGNQPQHF
TRBV30	12	TRBJ1-2	TRBD1	once	TGTGCCTGGAGGCTGACAGGGGTCGGCTACACCTTC	CAWRLTGVGYTF
TRBV5-6	12	TRBJ1-2	NA	NA	TGTGCCAGCAGCCCTGGGAGGTATGGCTACACCTTC	CASSPGRYGYTF
TRBV19	16	TRBJ2-3	NA	NA	TGTGCCAGTAGTATGATCGGTCTGGGAAGCACAGATACGCAGTATTTT	CASSMIGLGSTDTQYF
TRBV6-1	15	TRBJ1-3	TRBD1	NA	TGTGCCAGCAAGACAGGGGGACTCCGTGGAAACACCATATATTTT	CASKTGGLRGNTIYF
TRBV7-3	17	TRBJ2-1	NA	NA	TGTGCCAGCAGCTTAAATCAACCAGGTAGCTCCTACAATGAGCAGTTCTTC	CASSLNQPGSSYNEQFF
TRBV5-6	15	TRBJ2-2	TRBD1	NA	TGTGCCAGCAGCTTCGGGACAGGGAACACCGGGGAGCTGTTTTTT	CASSFGTGNTGELFF
TRBV7-2	15	TRBJ2-1	NA	NA	TGTGCCAGCAGCTTAGCTTGGGGCAGGAGCAATGAGCAGTTCTTC	CASSLAWGRSNEQFF
TRBV5-4	15	TRBJ1-1	NA	few	TGTGCCAGCAGCCAGAAGGGGAGGGGTTGGACTGAAGCTTTCTTT	CASSQKGRGWTEAFF
TRBV7-8	15	TRBJ2-1	NA	few	TGTGCCAGCACCTTACGGGACGGGGCCTACAATGAGCAGTTCTTC	CASTLRDGAYNEQFF
TRBV2	12	TRBJ1-1	NA	NA	TGTGCCAGCACCCGACAGGTCACTGAAGCTTTCTTT	CASTRQVTEAFF
TRBV9	16	TRBJ2-2	TRBD2	few	TGTGCCAGCAGCGTAGGGGACTACGGGAACACCGGGGAGCTGTTTTTT	CASSVGDYGNTGELFF
TRBV9	14	TRBJ2-7	TRBD1	NA	TGTGCCAGCAGCGTGGACAGGAGCTCCTACGAGCAGTACTTC	CASSVDRSSYEQYF
TRBV6-5	13	TRBJ1-1	NA	NA	TGTGCCAGCCGTAAGGGAGGGGGCACTGAAGCTTTCTTT	CASRKGGGTEAFF
TRBV9	12	TRBJ1-1	NA	few	TGTGCCAGCAGCGTAGGTGGGGCAGGCCCTTTCTTT	CASSVGGAGPFF
TRBV7-9	13	TRBJ1-1	NA	few	TGTGCCAGCAGCTTGTACGAGGGGACTGAAGCTTTCTTT	CASSLYEGTEAFF
TRBV5-6	14	TRBJ2-7	NA	NA	TGTGCCAGCAGTCCTGGGGTAGGGGGCTACGAGCAGTACTTC	CASSPGVGGYEQYF
TRBV5-1	14	TRBJ1-1	NA	few	TGCGCCAGCAGCAAAGAGCCTCGGAGACCTGAAGCTTTCTTT	CASSKEPRRPEAFF
TRBV7-8	16	TRBJ2-7	NA	NA	TGTGCCAGCAGCCCTGGTACGGGACTGGGGCTTGGGGAGCAGTACTTC	CASSPGTGLGLGEQYF
TRBV6-1	14	TRBJ2-5	TRBD2	NA	TGTGCCAGCAGAGCAGCGGGGGGCAGGGAGACCCAGTACTTC	CASRAAGGRETQYF
TRBV6-6	15	TRBJ1-5	NA	NA	TGTGCCAGCAGCACCGGGCCCCAGATCGGCTCATCCCAGCATTTT	CASSTGPQIGSSQHF
TRBV2	14	TRBJ2-7	TRBD1	NA	TGTGCCAGCAAGCTTACAGGGGGCGCGATCAGGCAGTACTTC	CASKLTGGAIRQYF
TRBV7-9	15	TRBJ1-2	NA	NA	TGTGCCAGCAGCTTCATAGACAGCTCTAACTATGGCTACACCTTC	CASSFIDSSNYGYTF
TRBV5-4	15	TRBJ1-1	TRBD1	NA	TGTGCCAGCAGCTTGGGGAGACAGGGATGGACTGAAGCTTTCTTT	CASSLGRQGWTEAFF
TRBV30	13	TRBJ1-2	NA	NA	TGTGCCTGGAGTGTTCAGGGGAGCTTAAGGGTCACCTTC	CAWSVQGSLRVTF
TRBV5-1	15	TRBJ1-5	TRBD1	NA	TGCGCCAGCAGCTTGGCCCCGGACAGGAATCAGCCCCAGCATTTT	CASSLAPDRNQPQHF
TRBV10-3	14	TRBJ2-7	TRBD1	NA	TGTGCCACCATGGGGGGACAGGGGGTGTACGAGCAGTACTTC	CATMGGQGVYEQYF
TRBV2	16	TRBJ2-2	NA	NA	TGTGCCAGCAGTGAATATATGGGACCTATGACCGGGGAGCTGTTTTTT	CASSEYMGPMTGELFF
TRBV27	16	TRBJ1-6	NA	NA	TGTGCCAGCAGTTTACTCAGGCATGGTGTCAATTCACCCCTCCACTTT	CASSLLRHGVNSPLHF
TRBV5-1	14	TRBJ2-2	NA	NA	TGCGCCAGCAGGGAGCAGGGGGGCACCGGGGAGCTGTTTTTT	CASREQGGTGELFF
TRBV5-4	15	TRBJ1-2	NA	NA	TGTGCCAGCAGCTTGCAGAAGGACGGTTTCTATGGCTACACCTTC	CASSLQKDGFYGYTF
TRBV28	17	TRBJ2-7	TRBD2	NA	TGTGCCAGCAGTTTCCGGACTAGCGGGGGGGGCTCCTACGAGCAGTACTTC	CASSFRTSGGGSYEQYF
TRBV5-4	13	TRBJ2-3	NA	few	TGTGCCAGCAGCAGCATAATGGGGGATACGCAGTATTTT	CASSSIMGDTQYF
TRBV5-1	14	TRBJ2-7	NA	NA	TGCGCCAGCAGCTTGCGGGCAAGCTCCTACGAGCAGTACTTC	CASSLRASSYEQYF
TRBV6-1	14	TRBJ1-1	NA	medium-sized	TGTGCCACTGTTTTACAGGGATCGAACACTGAAGCTTTCTTT	CATVLQGSNTEAFF
TRBV9	14	TRBJ1-3	NA	many	TGTGCCAGCAGCGTACAGGGTACGGGAAACACCATATATTTT	CASSVQGTGNTIYF
TRBV25-1	11	TRBJ1-1	NA	NA	TGTGCCACCACTTGGGGCACTGAAGCTTTCTTT	CATTWGTEAFF
TRBV6-4	13	TRBJ1-1	NA	NA	TGTGCCAGCAGTGAGGAGGCATTCACTGAAGCTTTCTTT	CASSEEAFTEAFF
TRBV30	14	TRBJ1-3	NA	NA	TGTGCCTGGAGGTTCCGGGACCCAGGAAACACCATATATTTT	CAWRFRDPGNTIYF
TRBV4-2	14	TRBJ1-5	NA	NA	TGTGCCAGCAGCCAAGGAGACGCGTATCAGCCCCAGCATTTT	CASSQGDAYQPQHF
TRBV5-1	15	TRBJ1-1	NA	NA	TGCGCCAGCAGCTTGGATGGGGGCGGGGGGACTGAAGCTTTCTTT	CASSLDGGGGTEAFF
TRBV2	12	TRBJ1-1	NA	few	TGTGCCAGCAGGACCTCGGGCACTGAAGCTTTCTTT	CASRTSGTEAFF